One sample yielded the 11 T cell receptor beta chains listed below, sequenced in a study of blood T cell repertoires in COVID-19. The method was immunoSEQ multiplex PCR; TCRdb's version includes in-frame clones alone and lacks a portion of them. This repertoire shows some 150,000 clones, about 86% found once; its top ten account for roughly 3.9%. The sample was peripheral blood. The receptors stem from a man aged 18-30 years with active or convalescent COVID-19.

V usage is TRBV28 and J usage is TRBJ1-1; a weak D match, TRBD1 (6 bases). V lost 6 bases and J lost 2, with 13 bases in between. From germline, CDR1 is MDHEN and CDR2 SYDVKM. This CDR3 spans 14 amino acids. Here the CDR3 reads CASRLTGQNTEAFF. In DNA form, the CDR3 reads TGTGCCAGCAGACTAACGGGACAAAACACTGAAGCTTTCTTT.

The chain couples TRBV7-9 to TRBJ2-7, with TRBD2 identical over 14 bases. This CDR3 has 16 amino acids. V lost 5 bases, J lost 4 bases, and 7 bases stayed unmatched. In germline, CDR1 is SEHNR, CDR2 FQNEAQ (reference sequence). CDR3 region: CASSQTSGRAAYEQYF. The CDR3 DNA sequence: TGTGCCAGCAGCCAGACTAGCGGGAGGGCTGCGTACGAGCAGTACTTC. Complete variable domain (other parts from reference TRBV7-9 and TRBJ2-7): DTGVSQNPRHKITKRGQNVTFRCDPISEHNRLYWYRQTLGQGPEFLTYFQNEAQLEKSRLLSDRFSAERPKGSFSTLEIQRTEQGDSAMYLCASSQTSGRAAYEQYFGPGTRLTVT.

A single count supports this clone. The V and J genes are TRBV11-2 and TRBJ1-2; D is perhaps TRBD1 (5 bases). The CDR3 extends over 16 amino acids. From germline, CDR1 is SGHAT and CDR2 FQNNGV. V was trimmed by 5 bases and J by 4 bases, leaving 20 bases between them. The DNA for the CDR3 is TGTGCCAGCAGCCGCGCCCCGGCGCAGGGCGCCTATGGCTACACCTTC. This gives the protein CASSRAPAQGAYGYTF.

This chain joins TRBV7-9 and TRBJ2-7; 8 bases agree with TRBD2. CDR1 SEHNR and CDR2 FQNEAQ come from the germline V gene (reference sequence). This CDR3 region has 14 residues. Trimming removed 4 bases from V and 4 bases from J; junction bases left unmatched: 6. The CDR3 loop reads CASSSTSAAYEQYV. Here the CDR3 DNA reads TGTGCCAGCAGCTCGACTAGCGCGGCGTACGAGCAGTACGTC.

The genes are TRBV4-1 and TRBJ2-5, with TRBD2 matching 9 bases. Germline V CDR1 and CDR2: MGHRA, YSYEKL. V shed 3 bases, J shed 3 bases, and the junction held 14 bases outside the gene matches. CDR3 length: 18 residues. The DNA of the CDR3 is TGCGCCAGCAGCCACCCCCCTAGCGGGATCCTGGTGAAAGAGACCCAGTACTTC. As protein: CASSHPPSGILVKETQYF.

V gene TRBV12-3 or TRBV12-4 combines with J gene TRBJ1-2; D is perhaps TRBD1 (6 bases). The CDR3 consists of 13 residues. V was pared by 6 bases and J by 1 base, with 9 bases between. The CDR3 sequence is CASRSGVNYGYTF. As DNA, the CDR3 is TGTGCCAGCAGATCAGGGGTTAACTATGGCTACACCTTC.

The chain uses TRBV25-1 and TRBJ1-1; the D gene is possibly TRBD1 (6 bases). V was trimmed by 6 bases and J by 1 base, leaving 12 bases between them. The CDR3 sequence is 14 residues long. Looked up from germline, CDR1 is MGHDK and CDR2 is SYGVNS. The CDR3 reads CASRIRGENTEAFF. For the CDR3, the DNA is TGTGCCAGCAGGATCAGGGGAGAGAACACTGAAGCTTTCTTT.

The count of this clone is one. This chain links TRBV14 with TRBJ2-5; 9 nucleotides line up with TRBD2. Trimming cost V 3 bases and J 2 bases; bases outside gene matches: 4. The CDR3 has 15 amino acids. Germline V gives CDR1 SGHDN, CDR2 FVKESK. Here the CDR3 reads CASSQGLAGQETQYF. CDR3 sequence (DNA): TGTGCCAGCAGCCAGGGGCTAGCGGGGCAAGAGACCCAGTACTTC.

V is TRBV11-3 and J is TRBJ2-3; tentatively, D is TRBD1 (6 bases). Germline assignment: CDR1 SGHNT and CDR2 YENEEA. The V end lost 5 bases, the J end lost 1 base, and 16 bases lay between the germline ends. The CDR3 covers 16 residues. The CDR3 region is CASSTTWDTGTDTQYF. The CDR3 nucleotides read TGTGCCAGCAGCACAACCTGGGACACTGGCACAGATACGCAGTATTTT.

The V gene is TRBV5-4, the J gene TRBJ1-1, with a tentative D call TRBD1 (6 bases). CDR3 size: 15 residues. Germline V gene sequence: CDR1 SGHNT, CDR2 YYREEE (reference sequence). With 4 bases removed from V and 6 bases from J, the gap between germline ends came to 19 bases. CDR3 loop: CASSAREQGDSEAFF. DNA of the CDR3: TGTGCCAGCAGCGCAAGGGAACAGGGTGATTCTGAAGCTTTCTTT.

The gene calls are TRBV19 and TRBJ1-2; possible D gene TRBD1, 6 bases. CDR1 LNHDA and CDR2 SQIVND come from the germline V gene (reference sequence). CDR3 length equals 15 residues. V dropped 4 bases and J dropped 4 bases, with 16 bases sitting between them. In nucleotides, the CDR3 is TGTGCCAGTAGTACATCGGCAGGGGTAGTCTATGGCTACACCTTC. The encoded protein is CASSTSAGVVYGYTF. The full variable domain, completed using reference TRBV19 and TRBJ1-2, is DGGITQSPKYLFRKEGQNVTLSCEQNLNHDAMYWYRQDPGQGLRLIYYSQIVNDFQKGDIAEGYSVSREKKESFPLTVTSAQKNPTAFYLCASSTSAGVVYGYTFGSGTRLTVV.